The T cell receptor beta chain described here comes from a study of blood T cell repertoires in COVID-19 (dated by TCRdb to the early 2020s). About the study as a whole: Samples from collaborators originated in the United States, Italy and Spain and spanned both the acute and convalescent phases of COVID-19. Where HLA class I and class II types were available, the types were taken from metadata supplied by the sample provider, not from assay-based typing. Subjects who had been exposed to COVID-19, were actively infected with it, or had recovered from it provided the deeply sampled blood TCRbeta repertoires that made up the dataset. A freely available public database, intended as a resource for researchers studying the immune response to SARS-CoV-2, is where the repertoires were released. The prospective study material was composed of cDNA or gDNA derived from T cells, B-cell-depleted T cells, or PBMCs. Nearly every sample came with metadata listing a de-identified subject ID, COVID-19 status, age in years and sex. The samples were drawn from two sources: the first 160 participants of the ongoing ImmuneRACE study, and 1,200 or so subjects contributed by 6 global collaborators. What the work shows at the level of the full study, not this receptor alone: Clinical and demographic metadata were provided uncurated, with the amount varying by source and participant.

TCRbeta CDR3 regions were amplified from genomic DNA by means of the immunoSEQ Assay, a bias-controlled multiplex PCR. Per the authors' processing: Nucleated cell counts per sample were estimated from amplification of reference gene primers within the assay. To quantify the absolute abundance of each unique TCRbeta CDR3 rearrangement, sequence reads were collapsed and filtered. Productive Simpson clonality was computed per sample as the square root of Simpson's diversity index over productive rearrangements. TCRdb limited this immuneACCESS table to in-frame rearrangements with V and J called. A share of clones is missing; checked studies link under half to unresolved V genes, and the rest is unexplained. The DNA gave D and trimming, while V, J and clone size come from that table. In all, the sample holds about 98,000 clones, and 82% of those were seen once. The ten largest clones capture around 18% of the sample.

Worth noting for this clone: Its antigen has not been determined. No base quality values were provided; no much bigger clone lies one nucleotide off.

Each collaborating institution followed its own protocols to collect whole blood in K2EDTA tubes. For TCRbeta analysis, collaborators shipped samples as frozen whole blood, isolated PBMCs, or DNA extracted from either of those sample types. The CDR3, from cysteine to phenylalanine, totals 13 residues. Of the read, only the CDR3 DNA is kept; its 39 bases are in frame from base 1. The germline V gene (reference sequence) specifies SEHNR as CDR1 and FQNEAQ as CDR2. The germline ends are 10 bases apart after V is trimmed by 5 bases and J by 8 bases. The source of this sequence is a man at least 80 years old with acute or convalescent COVID-19. The sample taken for sequencing was peripheral blood. The sequence links TRBV7-9 to TRBJ1-6, with an unclear D gene assignment. Read as DNA, the sequence is TGTGCCAGCAGCCATCGTCGGGATTCACCCCTCCACTTT. Translated, this is CASSHRRDSPLHF.